The subject of this entry is one TCR beta chain. V was cut by 0 bases and J by 3 bases, with 15 bases left in between. There are 15 residues in the CDR3. CDR1 and CDR2 from the germline V gene are SQVTM and ANQGSEA. Method: immunoSEQ multiplex PCR; TCRdb's copy keeps in-frame clones and lacks some. The sample lists some 720,000 clones, around 87% occurring once. This sample is part of a study of shared T cell receptors in the human thymus. The data were also submitted as part of a second study, on human thymus T cells. That study adds: Resections obtained during corrective heart surgery supplied the thymus tissue.

V usage is TRBV29-1 and J usage is TRBJ2-7; unclear D gene. The sequenced sample was thymocytes. This TCR was recovered from a boy less than two years old with a congenital heart defect. CDR3 protein: CSVEEKSLGSYEQYF. CDR3 coding DNA: TGCAGCGTTGAAGAAAAGTCGCTTGGTAGCTACGAGCAGTACTTC.